A selection of T cell receptor beta chains follows, all from one sample in a study of response to subunit inactivated influenza vaccine. TCRdb redid the calling of the RT-PCR reads with MiXCR, one entry per CDR3 protein. The sample includes approximately 700,000 distinct CDR3 sequences, roughly 14% of them seen just once. The sample in question was PBMCs from blood, obtained roughly 13 days after vaccination. Receptors were obtained from a man between 50 and 59 years old who received an inactivated influenza vaccine. Both conserved end residues are trimmed from each CDR3. The order of the fields is J gene, V gene, D gene, CDR3 protein. The D gene is left open where the match is weak.

>TRBJ2-1|TRBV6-1|TRBD1
ASSKNRGQGNEQF
>TRBJ2-5|TRBV5-1|.
ASSLGLGQETQY
>TRBJ2-7|TRBV7-2|.
ASSSQGMGEQY
>TRBJ1-4|TRBV27|TRBD1
ASSRDRINEKLF
>TRBJ2-2|TRBV4-3|.
ASSQDPLVGKGDGELF
>TRBJ2-7|TRBV20-1|.
SARSRESSYEQY
>TRBJ1-1|TRBV29-1|TRBD1
SYETGGTAEAF
>TRBJ2-2|TRBV6-1|TRBD2
ASSERTSGMFGELF
>TRBJ1-2|TRBV20-1|.
SAVEGKDYGYT
>TRBJ2-3|TRBV4-3|.
ASSSRPTDTQY
>TRBJ1-4|TRBV9|.
ASSVSTGRSEKLF
>TRBJ2-5|TRBV6-1|.
ASSENLRETQY
>TRBJ2-2|TRBV29-1|TRBD2
SAGTGTSGTGELF
>TRBJ2-2|TRBV20-1|.
SARLATNTGELF
>TRBJ2-7|TRBV9|.
ASSVGGDTDAYEQY
>TRBJ2-1|TRBV3-1|TRBD2
ASSQDLAGFPDNEQF
>TRBJ2-3|TRBV9|.
ASSVGVGHSTDTQY
>TRBJ2-5|TRBV7-9|.
ASSLKSQGWGRETQY
>TRBJ2-5|TRBV4-2|.
ASSQITPSVRVNQETQY
>TRBJ2-1|TRBV7-8|TRBD1
ASSLSGTVPF
>TRBJ2-6|TRBV6-1|TRBD2
ATEREAPSGANVLT
>TRBJ1-4|TRBV5-5|.
ASSLVPGEKLF
>TRBJ1-5|TRBV18|.
ASSPRHGGNQPQH
>TRBJ2-6|TRBV10-3|TRBD1
AISESGTGNGANVLT
>TRBJ2-2|TRBV12-3/TRBV12-4|.
ASSPGFSGELF
>TRBJ2-2|TRBV7-9|.
ASRFGGELF
>TRBJ1-2|TRBV4-3|.
ASSQDQGRGYGYT
>TRBJ1-4|TRBV3-1|.
ASSQGRARLSEKLF
>TRBJ2-7|TRBV6-5|.
ASGEFHEQY
>TRBJ1-1|TRBV5-1|.
ASSLKEDTEAF
>TRBJ2-2|TRBV4-1|.
ASSRGGSGAPTGELF
>TRBJ1-5|TRBV6-2/TRBV6-3|.
ASSSDRFSNQPQH
>TRBJ2-5|TRBV5-4|TRBD2
ASSRGLAGGPYQETQY